This T cell receptor (beta chain) was sequenced in a study of a mutant IDH1 vaccine in newly diagnosed glioma. Study as a whole: Patients got radiotherapy, temozolomide, or both beforehand, and most got both. Scheduled at week 35, visit V12 preceded visit V13, held at week 47.

CDR1 and CDR2 from the germline V gene are MNHEY and SVGAGI. The CDR3 loop spans 11 amino acids. This sample's time point: week 35, safety follow-up. The study gave 300 ug of mutant IDH1 20-mer peptide per vaccine dose, with topical imiquimod. Assay: immunoSEQ multiplex PCR; the TCRdb copy retains only in-frame clones and omits some. The sample yields 35,000 to 50,000 clones, about 80% seen once. A note on this clone: The antigen is unknown. One junction end does not reproduce the germline sequence, and a read error may be involved.

Findings and limits, study-wide: Pseudoprogression appeared unlinked to shifts in leading peripheral T cell clonotypes. Overall, about 92% of patients had vaccine-induced immune responses.

This clonotype was sampled from a woman aged 45-65 years with glioma. This sequence joins TRBV6-5 and TRBJ2-1; TRBD1 or TRBD2 may be the D gene (5 bases each). Sequenced here: PBMCs, sampled from a glioma patient whose treatment included an IDH1 peptide vaccine. The DNA of the CDR3 is TGTGCCAGCAGTGGCGCCGAGGGGTGGGTCTTC. Translation: CASSGAEGWVF.